This T cell receptor (beta chain) is from a study of blood T cell repertoires in COVID-19. For the study at large: Samples taken during acute and convalescent COVID-19 were collected in the United States, Italy and Spain.

CDR3 length: 16 residues. Germline-derived CDR1 and CDR2 are KGHDR and SFDVKD. The ends lost 4 bases at V and 8 bases at J; junction bases unmatched: 11. Assay used: immunoSEQ multiplex PCR; TCRdb lists only in-frame clones, some missing. Here the sample spans some 180,000 clones, about 80% being singletons. This TCR came from a man aged 60 to 75 with acute or convalescent COVID-19. What was sequenced was peripheral blood. V usage is TRBV24-1 and J usage is TRBJ2-1; 9 bases agree with TRBD1. The CDR3 DNA follows: TGTGCCACCAGTGAAAGTCCCGGGACAGGGTTGGATGAGCAGTTCTTC. Its protein is CATSESPGTGLDEQFF.